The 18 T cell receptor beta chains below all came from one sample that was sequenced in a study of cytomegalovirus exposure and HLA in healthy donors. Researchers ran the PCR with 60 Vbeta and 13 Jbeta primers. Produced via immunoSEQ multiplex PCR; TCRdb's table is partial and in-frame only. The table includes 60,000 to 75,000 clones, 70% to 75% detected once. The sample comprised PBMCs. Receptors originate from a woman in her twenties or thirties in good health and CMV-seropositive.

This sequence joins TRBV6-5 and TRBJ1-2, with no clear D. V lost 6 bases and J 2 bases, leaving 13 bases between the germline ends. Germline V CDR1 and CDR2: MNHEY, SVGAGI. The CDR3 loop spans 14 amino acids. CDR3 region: CASSHDGENYGYTF. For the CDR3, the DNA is TGTGCCAGCAGCCACGACGGAGAGAACTATGGCTACACCTTC.

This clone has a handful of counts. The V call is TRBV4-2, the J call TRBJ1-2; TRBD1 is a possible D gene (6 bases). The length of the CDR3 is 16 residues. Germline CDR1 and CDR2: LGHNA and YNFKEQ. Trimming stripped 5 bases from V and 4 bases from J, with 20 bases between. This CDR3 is CASSLRRQGFSYGYTF. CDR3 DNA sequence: TGTGCCAGCAGCTTGCGTAGGCAGGGGTTCAGCTATGGCTACACCTTC.

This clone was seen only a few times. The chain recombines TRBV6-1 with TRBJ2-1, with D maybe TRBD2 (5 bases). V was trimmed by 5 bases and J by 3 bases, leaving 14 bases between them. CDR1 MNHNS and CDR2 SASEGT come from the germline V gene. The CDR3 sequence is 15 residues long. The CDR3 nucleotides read TGTGCCAGCAGTCGGGGAAGGGCTCTCTACAATGAGCAGTTCTTC. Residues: CASSRGRALYNEQFF.

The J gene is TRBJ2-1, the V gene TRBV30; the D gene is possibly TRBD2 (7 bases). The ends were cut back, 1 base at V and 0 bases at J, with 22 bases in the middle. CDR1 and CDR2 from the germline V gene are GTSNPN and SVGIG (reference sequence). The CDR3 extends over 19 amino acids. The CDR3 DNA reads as TGTGCCTGGAGTGGGCCAGGGGCTAGCGGACTCAGCTCCTACAATGAGCAGTTCTTC. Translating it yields CAWSGPGASGLSSYNEQFF.

CDR3 bases: TGCGCCAGCAGCTTGGCCACCTTTTCAGGGGACGAGCAGTACTTC. Residues: CASSLATFSGDEQYF. The chain uses TRBV5-1 and TRBJ2-7; TRBD1 might be the D (6 bases). The CDR3 has 15 residues. Trimming shortened V by 0 bases and J by 5 bases, and 15 bases separated the two germline ends. CDR1 is SGHRS and CDR2 is YFSETQ in the germline V gene.

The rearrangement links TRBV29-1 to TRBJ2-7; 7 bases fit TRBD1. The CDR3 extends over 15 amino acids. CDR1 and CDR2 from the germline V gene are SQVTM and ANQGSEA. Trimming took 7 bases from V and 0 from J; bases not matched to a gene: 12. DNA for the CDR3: TGCAGCGCCCTCGCTGGACAGGCGCTCTCCTACGAGCAGTACTTC. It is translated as CSALAGQALSYEQYF.

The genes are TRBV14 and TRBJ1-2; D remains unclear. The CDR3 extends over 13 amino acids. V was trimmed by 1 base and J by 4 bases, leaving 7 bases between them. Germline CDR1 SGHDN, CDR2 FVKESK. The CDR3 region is CASSQGRSYGYTF. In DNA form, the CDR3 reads TGTGCCAGCAGCCAAGGGAGGTCCTATGGCTACACCTTC.

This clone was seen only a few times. The CDR3: CASSLGGQVNTEAFF. The CDR3 nucleotides read TGTGCCAGCAGCTTGGGAGGGCAGGTGAACACTGAAGCTTTCTTT. This chain uses TRBV5-4 with TRBJ1-1, with unresolved D. The V end was cut by 0 bases, the J end by 0 bases, with 9 bases between. Germline CDR1 and CDR2: SGHNT and YYREEE (reference sequence). The CDR3 sequence is 15 residues long. Full variable domain (remainder filled in from reference TRBV5-4 and TRBJ1-1): ETGVTQSPTHLIKTRGQQVTLRCSSQSGHNTVSWYQQALGQGPQFIFQYYREEENGRGNFPPRFSGLQFPNYSSELNVNALELDDSALYLCASSLGGQVNTEAFFGQGTRLTVV.

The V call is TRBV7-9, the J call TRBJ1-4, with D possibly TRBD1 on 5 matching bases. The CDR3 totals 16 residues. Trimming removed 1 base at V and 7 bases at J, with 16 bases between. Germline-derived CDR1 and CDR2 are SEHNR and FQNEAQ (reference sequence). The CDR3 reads CASSLVGSIGVEKLFF. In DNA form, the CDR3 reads TGTGCCAGCAGCTTAGTAGGGTCGATAGGGGTTGAAAAACTGTTTTTT. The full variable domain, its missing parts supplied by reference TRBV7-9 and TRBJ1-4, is DTGVSQNPRHKITKRGQNVTFRCDPISEHNRLYWYRQTLGQGPEFLTYFQNEAQLEKSRLLSDRFSAERPKGSFSTLEIQRTEQGDSAMYLCASSLVGSIGVEKLFFGSGTQLSVL.

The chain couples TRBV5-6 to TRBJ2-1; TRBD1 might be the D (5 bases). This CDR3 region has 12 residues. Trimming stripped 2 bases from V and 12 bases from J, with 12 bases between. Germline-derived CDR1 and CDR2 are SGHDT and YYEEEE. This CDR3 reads CASSLRQGGQFF. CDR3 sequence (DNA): TGTGCCAGCAGCTTAAGGCAGGGTGGGCAGTTCTTC.

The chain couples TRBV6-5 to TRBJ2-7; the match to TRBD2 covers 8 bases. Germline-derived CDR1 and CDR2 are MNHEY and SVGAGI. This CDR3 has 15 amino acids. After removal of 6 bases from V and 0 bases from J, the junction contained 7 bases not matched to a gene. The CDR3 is CASRTLAGGSYEQYF. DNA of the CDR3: TGTGCCAGCAGAACTCTAGCGGGCGGCTCCTACGAGCAGTACTTC.

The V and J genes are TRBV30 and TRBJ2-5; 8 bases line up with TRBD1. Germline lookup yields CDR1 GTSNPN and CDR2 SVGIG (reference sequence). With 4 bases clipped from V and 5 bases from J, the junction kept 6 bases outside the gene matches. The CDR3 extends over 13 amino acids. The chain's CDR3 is CAWIRTGWETQYF. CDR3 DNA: TGTGCCTGGATTCGGACAGGGTGGGAGACCCAGTACTTC.

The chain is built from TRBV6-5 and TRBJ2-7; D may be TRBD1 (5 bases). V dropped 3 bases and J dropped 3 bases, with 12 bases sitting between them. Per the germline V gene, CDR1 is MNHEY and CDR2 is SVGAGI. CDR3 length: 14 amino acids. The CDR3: CASSYGAKFYEQYF. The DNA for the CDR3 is TGTGCCAGCAGTTATGGGGCCAAATTCTACGAGCAGTACTTC.

CDR3 sequence: CAISESGGSDTEAFF. CDR3 bases: TGTGCCATCAGTGAGTCGGGGGGGTCGGACACTGAAGCTTTCTTT. The chain links TRBV10-3 to TRBJ1-1; the D gene is possibly TRBD1 (5 bases). V was clipped by 0 bases and J by 3 bases, with 11 bases between them. CDR3 length: 15 amino acids. CDR1 and CDR2 from the germline V gene are ENHRY and SYGVKD.

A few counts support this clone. The CDR3 DNA reads as TGTGCCAGCAGCTGGGAGATTAGTGGAGATGAGCAGTTCTTC. Amino acids: CASSWEISGDEQFF. The gene calls are TRBV7-3 and TRBJ2-1; tentative D call: TRBD2 (5 bases). V dropped 4 bases and J dropped 8 bases, with 15 bases sitting between them. Germline V lookup: CDR1 SGHTA, CDR2 FQGTGA. This CDR3 is built from 14 residues.

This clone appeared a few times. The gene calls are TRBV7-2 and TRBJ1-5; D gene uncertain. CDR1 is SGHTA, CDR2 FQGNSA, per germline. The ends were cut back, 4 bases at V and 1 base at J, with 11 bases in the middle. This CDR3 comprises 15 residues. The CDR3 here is CASSSNPGSNQPQHF. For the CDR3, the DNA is TGTGCCAGCAGCTCAAACCCCGGGAGCAATCAGCCCCAGCATTTT.

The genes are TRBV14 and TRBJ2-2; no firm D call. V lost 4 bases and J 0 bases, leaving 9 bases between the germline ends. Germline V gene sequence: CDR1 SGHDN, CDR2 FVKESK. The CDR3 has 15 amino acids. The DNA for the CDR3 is TGTGCCAGCAGCCCACGCTACGCGAACACCGGGGAGCTGTTTTTT. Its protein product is CASSPRYANTGELFF.

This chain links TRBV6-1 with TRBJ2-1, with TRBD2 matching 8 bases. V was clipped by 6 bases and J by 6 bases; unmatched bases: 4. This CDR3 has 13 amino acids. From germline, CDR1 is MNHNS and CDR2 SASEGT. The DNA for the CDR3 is TGTGCCAGCAGGACTAGCGCGGGCAATGAGCAGTTCTTC. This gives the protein CASRTSAGNEQFF.